What follows are 4 T cell receptor beta chains derived from one specimen sequenced in a study of T cells in Graves' hyperthyroidism and ophthalmopathy. Amplified TCR beta CDR3 regions derived from RNA transcripts. Using the HTBI primer set, a first-round RT-PCR was run on the TCR CDR3. Each CDR3 protein gets one entry after TCRdb re-called the multiplex PCR reads with MiXCR. The sample comprises hundreds of thousands of distinct CDR3 sequences, around a third of which are singletons, and roughly 31% rests with the top ten. The sample taken for sequencing was blood. These receptors came from a woman between 40 and 50 years old with Graves' hyperthyroidism.

In regard to this clonotype: The germline gene is not matched at one end of the junction; a read error may be the cause. V and J are TRBV7-9 and TRBJ1-2; a possible D gene is TRBD1 (6 bases). The CDR3 loop spans 17 amino acids. Germline values: CDR1 SEHNR, CDR2 FQNEAQ (reference sequence). In nucleotides, the CDR3 is TGCGCCAGCAGCCAAGGACCCTATAACAGGGATATCTATGGCTACACCTTC. Amino acid sequence: CASSQGPYNRDIYGYTF.

This clonotype was counted between two and nine times. The chain is built from TRBV6-5 and TRBJ2-7; tentatively, D is TRBD2 (6 bases). V was clipped by 3 bases and J by 1 base, with 10 bases between them. CDR3 length equals 14 residues. Looked up from germline, CDR1 is MNHEY and CDR2 is SVGAGI. CDR3 in amino acids: CASSYVRGSYEQYF. CDR3 DNA: TGTGCCAGCAGTTATGTGCGGGGATCCTACGAGCAGTACTTC.

The count of this clonotype is one. A much larger clone lies one base from this, so it may be a read error. The chain is built from TRBV19 and TRBJ1-5; TRBD1 might be the D (5 bases). Germline V gene lookup returns CDR1 LNHDA and CDR2 SQIVND (reference sequence). The CDR3 extends over 14 amino acids. The germline V and J ends were trimmed by 2 bases and 4 bases, with 9 bases remaining between them. CDR3 loop: CASSIQGENQPQHF. Here the CDR3 DNA reads TGTGCCAGTAGTATACAGGGTGAGAATCAGCCCCAGCATTTT.

In regard to this clonotype: Just one base apart from a much larger clone, this may be a read error. The chain uses TRBV7-2 and TRBJ2-2; TRBD2 aligns across 8 bases. This CDR3 spans 18 amino acids. Germline CDR1 SGHTA, CDR2 FQGNSA. The V and J ends lost 5 bases and 0 bases, in that order; junction bases with no gene match: 11. The CDR3: CASSPRTSPLTNTGELFF. The CDR3 nucleotides read TGTGCCAGCAGCCCACGGACTAGCCCCCTAACGAACACCGGGGAGCTGTTTTTT.